This is a list of T cell receptor beta chains from one sample in a study of blood T cell repertoires in COVID-19. Generated by immunoSEQ multiplex PCR, the TCRdb table keeps only in-frame clones and is missing some. The sample includes about 140,000 clones, roughly 84% of them seen just once. Material for sequencing was PBMCs or T cells enriched from blood (not recorded which). The receptors stem from a man aged 40-49 years with acute COVID-19. CDR3s include the opening cysteine and the closing phenylalanine or tryptophan. The D gene is left open where the match is weak. Not all rows give a size; the values are once, few, many and, for expanded clones, a class.

size,V,D,J,CDR3,DNA
-,TRBV4-3,TRBD2,TRBJ2-7,CASSQDQLAGSYEQYF,TGCGCCAGCAGCCAAGACCAACTAGCGGGCTCCTACGAGCAGTACTTC
few,TRBV7-2,-,TRBJ1-1,CASSLVADREAFF,TGTGCCAGCAGCTTAGTAGCGGACCGTGAAGCTTTCTTT
-,TRBV19,TRBD1,TRBJ2-2,CASSPRQGENGELFF,TGTGCCAGTAGTCCCCGACAGGGAGAAAACGGGGAGCTGTTTTTT
-,TRBV7-9,-,TRBJ2-1,CASSFLQGYNEQFF,TGTGCCAGCAGCTTCCTACAGGGCTACAATGAGCAGTTCTTC
-,TRBV5-4,TRBD2,TRBJ2-3,CASSRSLAGGTLSTDTQYF,TGTGCCAGCAGCCGTTCCTTAGCGGGGGGTACCTTGAGCACAGATACGCAGTATTTT
-,TRBV3-1/TRBV3-2,TRBD2,TRBJ2-2,CASSQVSGGPTGELFF,TGTGCCAGCAGCCAAGTGAGCGGGGGACCCACCGGGGAGCTGTTTTTT
once,TRBV5-5,-,TRBJ1-2,CASSLARFEIPNYGYTF,TGTGCCAGCAGCTTGGCCCGCTTTGAGATACCTAACTATGGCTACACCTTC
once,TRBV7-9,TRBD2,TRBJ2-5,CASLRGLAGETQYF,TGTGCCAGCCTCCGGGGACTAGCGGGAGAGACCCAGTACTTC
-,TRBV30,-,TRBJ2-5,CAWESGVETQYF,TGTGCCTGGGAATCAGGGGTAGAGACCCAGTACTTC
once,TRBV5-4,TRBD2,TRBJ2-1,CASSIGLAESSYNEQFF,TGTGCCAGCAGCATAGGACTAGCGGAAAGCTCCTACAATGAGCAGTTCTTC
-,TRBV7-9,TRBD2,TRBJ2-7,CASSHPTSGGTLSYEQYF,TGTGCCAGCAGTCACCCGACTAGCGGGGGGACCCTCTCCTACGAGCAGTACTTC
-,TRBV28,-,TRBJ2-2,CASSSLLGTAGELFF,TGTGCCAGCAGTTCCCTACTAGGTACGGCCGGGGAGCTGTTTTTT
-,TRBV10-3,-,TRBJ2-1,CAISAVEGHSYNEQFF,TGTGCCATCAGTGCCGTGGAGGGTCACTCCTACAATGAGCAGTTCTTC
-,TRBV6-2/TRBV6-3,-,TRBJ1-1,CASSQHRQATEAFF,TGTGCCAGCAGTCAGCACCGACAGGCCACTGAAGCTTTCTTT
-,TRBV5-6,-,TRBJ1-3,CASSFSGGLGNTIYF,TGTGCCAGCAGCTTTTCGGGGGGGCTTGGAAACACCATATATTTT
-,TRBV28,TRBD1,TRBJ2-7,CASSPLPGQGVFGF,TGTGCCAGCAGCCCGTTGCCGGGACAGGGGGTTTTTGGGTTC
once,TRBV6-5,TRBD1,TRBJ2-7,CASTLGTGGSYEQYF,TGTGCCAGCACGCTTGGGACAGGGGGCTCCTACGAGCAGTACTTC
-,TRBV7-8,-,TRBJ1-1,CASSFPMGRENTEAFF,TGTGCCAGCAGCTTCCCCATGGGCAGGGAGAACACTGAAGCTTTCTTT
-,TRBV4-3,-,TRBJ2-3,CASSQEVGRVTDTQYF,TGCGCCAGCAGCCAAGAGGTCGGCAGGGTGACAGATACGCAGTATTTT
-,TRBV24-1,-,TRBJ1-6,CAPEPRDFPYNSPLHF,TGTGCCCCCGAACCCAGGGATTTCCCCTATAATTCACCCCTCCACTTT
once,TRBV6-5,-,TRBJ2-7,CASSSGVRHEQYF,TGTGCCAGCAGTTCAGGGGTGAGACACGAGCAGTACTTC
-,TRBV11-2,TRBD2,TRBJ2-1,CASSYGTSGSYEQFF,TGTGCCAGCAGTTACGGGACTAGCGGGAGTTATGAGCAGTTCTTC
once,TRBV5-1,-,TRBJ2-3,CASSPWTAPSSSTDTQYF,TGCGCCAGCAGCCCGTGGACAGCACCAAGTTCTAGCACAGATACGCAGTATTTT
-,TRBV27,TRBD2,TRBJ2-2,CASRVGLAGTGELFF,TGTGCCAGCAGAGTGGGGCTAGCGGGCACCGGGGAGCTGTTTTTT
-,TRBV27,TRBD1,TRBJ2-2,CASTIIGTGGPGELFF,TGTGCCAGCACCATTATTGGGACAGGGGGGCCCGGGGAGCTGTTTTTT
few,TRBV7-8,TRBD2,TRBJ2-7,CASSLRGLATSYEQYF,TGTGCCAGCAGCTTAAGGGGACTAGCGACGTCCTACGAGCAGTACTTC
few,TRBV10-3,TRBD1,TRBJ2-2,CGTGDEPGELFF,TGTGGGACAGGGGATGAACCCGGGGAGCTGTTTTTT
many,TRBV7-9,TRBD1,TRBJ2-7,CASRGGDRGYEQYF,TGTGCCAGCAGAGGAGGAGACAGGGGCTACGAGCAGTACTTC
-,TRBV9,TRBD1,TRBJ1-2,CASSVGGTGGVAYGYTF,TGTGCCAGCAGCGTAGGGGGGACAGGGGGCGTTGCCTATGGCTACACCTTC
-,TRBV6-6,TRBD1,TRBJ1-5,CASSYGGGRNQPQHF,TGTGCCAGCAGTTACGGAGGGGGCCGAAATCAGCCCCAGCATTTT
-,TRBV6-2/TRBV6-3,-,TRBJ1-1,CASSPHEGVGTTEAFF,TGTGCCAGCAGTCCCCACGAGGGGGTAGGAACCACTGAAGCTTTCTTT
-,TRBV11-2,TRBD1,TRBJ2-1,CASSAYTGGVNEQFF,TGTGCCAGCAGCGCTTACACAGGGGGCGTGAATGAGCAGTTCTTC
-,TRBV5-1,-,TRBJ2-1,CASSLEGAVDSYNEQFF,TGCGCCAGCAGCTTGGAAGGGGCGGTAGACTCCTACAATGAGCAGTTCTTC
-,TRBV28,-,TRBJ2-7,CASSPPDSPYEQYF,TGTGCCAGCAGCCCTCCCGACAGCCCCTACGAGCAGTACTTC
-,TRBV19,TRBD1,TRBJ2-7,CASGVDRGYEQYF,TGTGCCAGTGGGGTTGACAGGGGCTACGAGCAGTACTTC
-,TRBV28,-,TRBJ2-7,CASRSGGGEQYF,TGTGCCAGCAGATCAGGGGGAGGAGAGCAGTACTTC
-,TRBV21-1,-,TRBJ2-7,CASSKAQDINEQYF,TGTGCCAGCAGCAAAGCGCAGGACATCAACGAGCAGTACTTC
-,TRBV18,-,TRBJ1-4,CASSPAGWNEKLFF,TGTGCCAGCTCACCAGCAGGGTGGAATGAAAAACTGTTTTTT
-,TRBV19,-,TRBJ1-5,CASSEGRLYQPQHF,TGTGCCAGTAGTGAAGGCAGGCTATATCAGCCCCAGCATTTT
-,TRBV5-5,-,TRBJ2-4,CASSFVLETKNIQYF,TGTGCCAGCAGCTTCGTCCTAGAAACTAAAAACATTCAGTACTTC
-,TRBV5-6,TRBD1,TRBJ2-5,CASSSYRGALPQETQYF,TGTGCCAGCAGCTCATACAGGGGCGCCCTCCCTCAAGAGACCCAGTACTTC
-,TRBV4-3,-,TRBJ2-1,CASSPAGLFYNEQFF,TGCGCCAGCAGCCCCGCGGGTCTCTTTTACAATGAGCAGTTCTTC
-,TRBV18,TRBD1,TRBJ2-7,CASSYTGDYEQYF,TGTGCCAGCTCATACACAGGGGACTACGAGCAGTACTTC
-,TRBV12-5,-,TRBJ1-2,CASGNETGGYTF,TGTGCTAGTGGTAACGAGACGGGTGGCTACACCTTC
-,TRBV19,TRBD1,TRBJ1-1,CASSKTGVVHMNTEAFF,TGTGCCAGTAGTAAAACAGGGGTCGTCCACATGAACACTGAAGCTTTCTTT